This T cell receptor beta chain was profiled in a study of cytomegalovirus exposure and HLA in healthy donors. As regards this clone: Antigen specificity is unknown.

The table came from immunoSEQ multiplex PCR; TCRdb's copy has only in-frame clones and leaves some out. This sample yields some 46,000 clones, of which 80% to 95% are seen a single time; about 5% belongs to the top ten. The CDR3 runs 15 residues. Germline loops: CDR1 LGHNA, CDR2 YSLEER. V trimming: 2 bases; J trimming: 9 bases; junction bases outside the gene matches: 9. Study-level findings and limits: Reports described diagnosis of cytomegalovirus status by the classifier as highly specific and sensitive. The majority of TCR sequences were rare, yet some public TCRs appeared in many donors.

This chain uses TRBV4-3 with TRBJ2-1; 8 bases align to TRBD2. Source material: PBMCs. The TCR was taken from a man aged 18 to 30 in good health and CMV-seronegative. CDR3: CASSQFTGGATEQFF. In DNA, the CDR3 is TGCGCCAGCAGCCAATTTACCGGGGGGGCCACTGAGCAGTTCTTC.